The present entry profiles one TCR beta chain with its context. The CDR3 is 13 residues long. The V gene lost 3 bases and the J gene lost 2 bases, with 8 bases spanning the gap. CDR1 MNHEY and CDR2 SMNVEV come from the germline V gene (reference sequence). Time point: new active TB diagnosis, blood taken before or within 7 days of starting treatment. Positive smear microscopy and/or M. tuberculosis culture confirmed active disease. The sample originates from a study of T cells in tuberculosis. Study-wide context: Sequenced TCRs come from CD1B-GMM tetramer-binding T cells. Within 7 days of starting treatment, or before, PBMC were stored.

Sequencing used immunoSEQ multiplex PCR; TCRdb keeps in-frame clones, though not all of them. The sample records 25,000 to 35,000 clones, about 92% being singletons. This receptor was taken from an adult with tuberculosis. Some clones in this sample may be carry-over from other donors' samples. This chain joins TRBV27 and TRBJ2-7; TRBD1 is a possible D gene (5 bases). The starting material was PBMCs, obtained at tuberculosis diagnosis. As DNA, the CDR3 is TGTGCCAGCAGTTTCGGCAGGGCCTACGAGCAGTACTTC. Its translation is CASSFGRAYEQYF.